The table lists the clone carrying this T cell receptor (beta chain) with a few counts. This sample was taken from a study of blood T cell repertoires in COVID-19. Assay: immunoSEQ multiplex PCR; the TCRdb copy retains only in-frame clones and omits some. This table holds around 290,000 clones, 80% to 90% found once. The V end was cut by 1 base, the J end by 4 bases, with 14 bases between. CDR1 is SGHRS, CDR2 YFSETQ, per germline. CDR3 length equals 15 residues. The sequence derives from a woman between 50 and 59 years old who had recovered from COVID-19. The sample was peripheral blood. The chain combines TRBV5-1 with TRBJ1-1, with D maybe TRBD1 (6 bases). CDR3 region: CASSLTYRDGTEAFF. Here the CDR3 DNA reads TGCGCCAGCAGCTTGACGTACAGGGACGGCACTGAAGCTTTCTTT.